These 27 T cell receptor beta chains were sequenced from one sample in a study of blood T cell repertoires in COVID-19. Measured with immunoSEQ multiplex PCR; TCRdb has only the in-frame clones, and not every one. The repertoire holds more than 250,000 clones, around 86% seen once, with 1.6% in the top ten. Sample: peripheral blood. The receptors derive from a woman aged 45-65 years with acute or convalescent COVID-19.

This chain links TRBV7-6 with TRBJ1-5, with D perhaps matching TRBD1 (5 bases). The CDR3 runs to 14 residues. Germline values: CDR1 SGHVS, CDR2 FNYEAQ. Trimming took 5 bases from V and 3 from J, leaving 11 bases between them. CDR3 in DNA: TGTGCCAGCAGCCCGACGACAGACAATCAGCCCCAGCATTTT. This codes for CASSPTTDNQPQHF. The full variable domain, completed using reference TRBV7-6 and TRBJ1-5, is GAGVSQSPRYKVTKRGQDVALRCDPISGHVSLYWYRQALGQGPEFLTYFNYEAQQDKSGLPNDRFSAERPEGSISTLTIQRTEQRDSAMYRCASSPTTDNQPQHFGDGTRLSIL.

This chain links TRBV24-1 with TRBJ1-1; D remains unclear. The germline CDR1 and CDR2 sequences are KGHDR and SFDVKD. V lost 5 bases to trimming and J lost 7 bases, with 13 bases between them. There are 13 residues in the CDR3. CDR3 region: CATSVGGRGEAFF. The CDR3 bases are TGTGCCACCAGTGTTGGTGGGAGAGGTGAAGCTTTCTTT.

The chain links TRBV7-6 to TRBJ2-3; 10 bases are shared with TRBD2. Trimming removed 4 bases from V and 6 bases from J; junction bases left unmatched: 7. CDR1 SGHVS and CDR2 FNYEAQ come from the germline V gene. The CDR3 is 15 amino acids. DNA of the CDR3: TGTGCCAGCAGCTCGCCAGCGGGAGGGGTGGATACGCAGTATTTT. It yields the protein CASSSPAGGVDTQYF.

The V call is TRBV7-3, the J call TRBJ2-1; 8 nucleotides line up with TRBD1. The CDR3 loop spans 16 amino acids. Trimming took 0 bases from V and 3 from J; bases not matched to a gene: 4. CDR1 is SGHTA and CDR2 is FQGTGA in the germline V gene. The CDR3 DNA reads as TGTGCCAGCAGCTTAACGACGGGACAGGACTACAATGAGCAGTTCTTC. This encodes CASSLTTGQDYNEQFF.

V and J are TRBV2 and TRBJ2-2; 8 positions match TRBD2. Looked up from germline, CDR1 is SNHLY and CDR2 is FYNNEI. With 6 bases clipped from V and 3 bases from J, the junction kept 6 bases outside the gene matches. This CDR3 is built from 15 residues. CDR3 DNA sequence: TGTGCCAGCAGGAGACTAGCGCTGTACACCGGGGAGCTGTTTTTT. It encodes CASRRLALYTGELFF.

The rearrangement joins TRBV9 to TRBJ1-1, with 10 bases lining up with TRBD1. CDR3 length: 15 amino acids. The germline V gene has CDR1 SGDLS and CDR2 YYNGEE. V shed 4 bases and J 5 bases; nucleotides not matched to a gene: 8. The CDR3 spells CASSLMTGGRTEAFF. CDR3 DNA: TGTGCCAGCAGCCTCATGACAGGGGGCCGGACTGAAGCTTTCTTT.

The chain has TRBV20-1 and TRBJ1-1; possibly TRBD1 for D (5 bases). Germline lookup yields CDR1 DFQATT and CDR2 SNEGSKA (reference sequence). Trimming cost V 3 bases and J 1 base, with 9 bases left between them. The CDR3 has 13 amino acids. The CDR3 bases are TGCAGTGCTAGTTTGGACACGAACACTGAAGCTTTCTTT. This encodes CSASLDTNTEAFF.

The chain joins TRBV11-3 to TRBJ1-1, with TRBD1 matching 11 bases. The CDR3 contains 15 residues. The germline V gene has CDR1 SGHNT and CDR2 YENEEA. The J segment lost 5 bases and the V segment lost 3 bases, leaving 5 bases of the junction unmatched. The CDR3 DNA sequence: TGTGCCAGCAGCTTGGGAGGACAGGGGGCAACTGAAGCTTTCTTT. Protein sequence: CASSLGGQGATEAFF. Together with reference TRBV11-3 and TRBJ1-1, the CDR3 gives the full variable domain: EAGVVQSPRYKIIEKKQPVAFWCNPISGHNTLYWYLQNLGQGPELLIRYENEEAVDDSQLPKDRFSAERLKGVDSTLKIQPAELGDSAVYLCASSLGGQGATEAFFGQGTRLTVV.

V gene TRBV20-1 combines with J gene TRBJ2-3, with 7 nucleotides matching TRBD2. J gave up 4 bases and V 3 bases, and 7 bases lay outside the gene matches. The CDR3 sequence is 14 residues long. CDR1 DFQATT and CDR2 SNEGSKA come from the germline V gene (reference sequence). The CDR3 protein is CSASGGGIADTQYF. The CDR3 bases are TGCAGTGCTAGTGGGGGGGGAATCGCAGATACGCAGTATTTT.

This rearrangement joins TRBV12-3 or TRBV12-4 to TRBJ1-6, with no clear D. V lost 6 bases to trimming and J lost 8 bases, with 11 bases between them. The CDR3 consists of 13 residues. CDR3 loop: CASREYVDSPLHF. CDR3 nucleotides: TGTGCCAGCAGGGAGTATGTTGATTCACCCCTCCACTTT.

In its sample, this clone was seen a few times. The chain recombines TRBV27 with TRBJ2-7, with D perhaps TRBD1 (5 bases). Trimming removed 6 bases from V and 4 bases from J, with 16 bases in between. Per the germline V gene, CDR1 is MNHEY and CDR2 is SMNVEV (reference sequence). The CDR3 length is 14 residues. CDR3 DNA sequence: TGTGCCAGCAGGCATACAGGAAGCCTGTACGAGCAGTACTTC. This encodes CASRHTGSLYEQYF.

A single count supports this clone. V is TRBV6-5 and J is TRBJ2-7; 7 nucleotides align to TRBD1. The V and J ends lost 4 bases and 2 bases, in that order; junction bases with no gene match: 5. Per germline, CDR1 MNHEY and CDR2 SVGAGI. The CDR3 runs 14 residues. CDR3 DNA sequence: TGTGCCAGCAGTTTCGTAGGGGGCCCCTACGAGCAGTACTTC. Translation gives CASSFVGGPYEQYF.

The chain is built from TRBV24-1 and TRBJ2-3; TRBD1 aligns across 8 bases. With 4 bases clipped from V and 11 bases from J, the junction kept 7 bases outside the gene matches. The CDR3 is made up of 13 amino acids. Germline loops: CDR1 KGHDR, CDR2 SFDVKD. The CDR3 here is CATSEIGQGKQYF. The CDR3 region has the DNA TGTGCCACCAGTGAAATCGGACAGGGAAAGCAGTATTTT.

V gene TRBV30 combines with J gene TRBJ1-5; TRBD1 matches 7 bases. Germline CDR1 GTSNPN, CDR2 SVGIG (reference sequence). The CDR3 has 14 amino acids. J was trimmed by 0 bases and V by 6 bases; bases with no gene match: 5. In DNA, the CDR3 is TGTGCCTGTACAGGGGCTTATAGCAATCAGCCCCAGCATTTT. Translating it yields CACTGAYSNQPQHF.

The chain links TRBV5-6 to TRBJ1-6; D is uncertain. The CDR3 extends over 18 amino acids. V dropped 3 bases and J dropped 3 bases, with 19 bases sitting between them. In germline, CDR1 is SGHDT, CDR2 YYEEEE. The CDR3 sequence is CASSSGSVPEGYNSPLHF. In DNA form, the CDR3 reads TGTGCCAGCAGCTCGGGGTCGGTCCCGGAGGGCTATAATTCACCCCTCCACTTT.

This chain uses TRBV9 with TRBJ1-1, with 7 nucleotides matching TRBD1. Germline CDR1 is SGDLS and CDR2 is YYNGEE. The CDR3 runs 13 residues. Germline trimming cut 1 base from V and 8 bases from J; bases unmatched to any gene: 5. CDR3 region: CASSVLQGSEAFF. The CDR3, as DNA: TGTGCCAGCAGCGTATTACAGGGGTCCGAAGCTTTCTTT.

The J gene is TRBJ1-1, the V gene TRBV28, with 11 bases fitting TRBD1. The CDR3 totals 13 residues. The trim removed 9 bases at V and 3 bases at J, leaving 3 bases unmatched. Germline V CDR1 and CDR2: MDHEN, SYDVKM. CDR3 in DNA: TGTGCCAGTAAGGGACAGGGGGACACTGAAGCTTTCTTT. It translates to CASKGQGDTEAFF. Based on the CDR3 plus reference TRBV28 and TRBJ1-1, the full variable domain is DVKVTQSSRYLVKRTGEKVFLECVQDMDHENMFWYRQDPGLGLRLIYFSYDVKMKEKGDIPEGYSVSREKKERFSLILESASTNQTSMYLCASKGQGDTEAFFGQGTRLTVV.

CDR3 nucleotide sequence: TGTGCCAGTAGTATCCTCAGGGAAGCAGATACGCAGTATTTT. Translating it yields CASSILREADTQYF. This sequence joins TRBV19 and TRBJ2-3; D might be TRBD1 (5 bases). Germline V gene lookup returns CDR1 LNHDA and CDR2 SQIVND (reference sequence). Trimming stripped 3 bases from V and 4 bases from J, with 11 bases between. The CDR3 spans 14 residues.

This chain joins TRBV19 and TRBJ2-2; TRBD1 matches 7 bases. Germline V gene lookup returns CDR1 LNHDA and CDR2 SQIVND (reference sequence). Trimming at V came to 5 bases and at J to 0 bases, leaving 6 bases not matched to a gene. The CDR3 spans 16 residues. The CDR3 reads CASSAWTGTNTGELFF. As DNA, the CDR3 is TGTGCCAGTAGTGCTTGGACAGGTACGAACACCGGGGAGCTGTTTTTT.

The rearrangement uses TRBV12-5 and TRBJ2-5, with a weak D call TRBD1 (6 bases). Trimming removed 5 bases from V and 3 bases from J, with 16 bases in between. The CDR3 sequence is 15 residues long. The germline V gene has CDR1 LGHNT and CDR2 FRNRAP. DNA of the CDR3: TGTGCTAGTGGTAAGGGTCATAGGGACAAAGAGACCCAGTACTTC. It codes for CASGKGHRDKETQYF. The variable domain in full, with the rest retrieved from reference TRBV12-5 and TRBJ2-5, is DARVTQTPRHKVTEMGQEVTMRCQPILGHNTVFWYRQTMMQGLELLAYFRNRAPLDDSGMPKDRFSAEMPDATLATLKIQPSEPRDSAVYFCASGKGHRDKETQYFGPGTRLLVL.

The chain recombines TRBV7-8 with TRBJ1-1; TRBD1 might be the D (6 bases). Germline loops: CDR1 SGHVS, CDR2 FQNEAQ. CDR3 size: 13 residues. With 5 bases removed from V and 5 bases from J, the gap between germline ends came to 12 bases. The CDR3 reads CASSPGVWTEAFF. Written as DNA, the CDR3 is TGTGCCAGCAGCCCAGGGGTGTGGACTGAAGCTTTCTTT. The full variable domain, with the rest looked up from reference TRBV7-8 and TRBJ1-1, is GAGVSQSPRYKVAKRGQDVALRCDPISGHVSLFWYQQALGQGPEFLTYFQNEAQLDKSGLPSDRFFAERPEGSVSTLKIQRTQQEDSAVYLCASSPGVWTEAFFGQGTRLTVV.

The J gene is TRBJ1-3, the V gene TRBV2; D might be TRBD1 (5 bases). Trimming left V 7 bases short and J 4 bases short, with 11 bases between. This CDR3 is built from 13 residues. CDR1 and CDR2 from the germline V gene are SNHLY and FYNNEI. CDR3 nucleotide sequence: TGTGCCAGCAACAGGATATCCGGAAACACCATATATTTT. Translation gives CASNRISGNTIYF.

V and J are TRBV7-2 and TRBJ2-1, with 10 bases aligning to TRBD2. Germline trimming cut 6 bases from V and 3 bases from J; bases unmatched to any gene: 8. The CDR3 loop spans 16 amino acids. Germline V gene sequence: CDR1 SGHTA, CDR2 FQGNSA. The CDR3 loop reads CASRSTGTSVYNEQFF. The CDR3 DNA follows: TGTGCCAGCAGATCAACCGGGACTAGCGTCTACAATGAGCAGTTCTTC.

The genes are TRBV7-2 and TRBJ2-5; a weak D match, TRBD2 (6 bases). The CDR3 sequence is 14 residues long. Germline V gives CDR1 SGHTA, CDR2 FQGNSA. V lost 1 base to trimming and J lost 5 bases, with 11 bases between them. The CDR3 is CASSLVGRGETQYF. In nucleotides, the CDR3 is TGTGCCAGCAGCTTAGTTGGACGGGGGGAGACCCAGTACTTC.

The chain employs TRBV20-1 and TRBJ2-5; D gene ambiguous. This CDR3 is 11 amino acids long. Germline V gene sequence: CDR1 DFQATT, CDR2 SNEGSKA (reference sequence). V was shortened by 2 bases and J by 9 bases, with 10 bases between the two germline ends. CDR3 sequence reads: CSARLAAAQYF. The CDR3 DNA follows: TGCAGTGCTAGATTAGCCGCGGCCCAGTACTTC.

The CDR3: CASSLTGQGIRLDEKLFF. The CDR3 DNA reads TGTGCCAGCAGCTTAACCGGACAGGGAATACGTCTAGATGAAAAACTGTTTTTT. This chain joins TRBV11-2 and TRBJ1-4, with TRBD1 matching 8 bases. J lost 6 bases, V lost 2 bases, and 14 bases had no gene match. This CDR3 has 18 amino acids. CDR1 and CDR2 (germline): SGHAT, FQNNGV. Full variable domain (outside the CDR3, taken from reference TRBV11-2 and TRBJ1-4): EAGVAQSPRYKIIEKRQSVAFWCNPISGHATLYWYQQILGQGPKLLIQFQNNGVVDDSQLPKDRFSAERLKGVDSTLKIQPAKLEDSAVYLCASSLTGQGIRLDEKLFFGSGTQLSVL.

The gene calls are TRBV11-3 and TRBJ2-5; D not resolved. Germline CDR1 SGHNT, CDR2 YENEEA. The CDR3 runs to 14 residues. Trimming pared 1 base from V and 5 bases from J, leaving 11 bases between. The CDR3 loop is CASSLGWAEETQYF. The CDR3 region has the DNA TGTGCCAGCAGCTTAGGGTGGGCCGAGGAGACCCAGTACTTC.